This T cell receptor (beta chain) was recovered during a study of blood T cell repertoires in COVID-19. The overall study: Sources were T cells, B-cell-depleted T cells, or PBMCs; the material itself was cDNA or gDNA.

The authors' processing: Nucleated cell number was recorded as an estimate derived from reference gene primer amplification. TCRdb keeps only in-frame clones here, not all; method: immunoSEQ multiplex PCR. Clone size and the V and J calls come from that table; the DNA yielded D and trimming. Of over 250,000 clones in the sample, 83% were seen once. The germline CDR1 and CDR2 sequences are LNHDA and SQIVND (reference sequence). V gave up 7 bases and J gave up 7 bases; unmatched junction bases: 11. This CDR3 comprises 16 residues. The chain carries TRBV19 and TRBJ2-1; 12 bases map to TRBD2. The TCR originated in a woman between 45 and 60 years old who had recovered from COVID-19. The source material was peripheral blood. CDR3 loop: CASTLRASGRANEQFF. The DNA of the CDR3 is TGTGCCAGTACCCTGAGGGCTAGCGGGAGGGCAAATGAGCAGTTCTTC. The whole variable domain, remainder taken from reference TRBV19 and TRBJ2-1, is DGGITQSPKYLFRKEGQNVTLSCEQNLNHDAMYWYRQDPGQGLRLIYYSQIVNDFQKGDIAEGYSVSREKKESFPLTVTSAQKNPTAFYLCASTLRASGRANEQFFGPGTRLTVL.